This T cell receptor (beta chain) was captured by sequencing in a study of cytomegalovirus exposure and HLA in healthy donors. Looking at the study overall: The same platform used for the approximately 670 first-cohort repertoires was also used for the roughly 120 validation repertoires, as a later analysis reported. General observations from the study: A few CMV-associated chains were confirmed in vitro to be specific for CMV antigens. The study recorded some 160 TCR beta chains that were cytomegalovirus-associated.

Produced via immunoSEQ multiplex PCR; TCRdb's table is partial and in-frame only. The sample has 150,000 or so clones, roughly 83% seen once. About this clone itself: The target antigen is unknown.

This TCR was sampled from a man aged 25-40 years in good health and CMV-seropositive. Specimen: PBMCs.

The DNA of the CDR3 is TGTGCCAGCTCACCAAAGCTCAATGAGCAGTTCTTC. Translated: CASSPKLNEQFF. This sequence joins TRBV18 and TRBJ2-1; D unclear. The CDR3 length is 12 residues. The germline CDR1 and CDR2 sequences are KGHSH and LQKENI. The V end lost 2 bases, the J end lost 6 bases, and 5 bases lay between the germline ends. The full variable domain, completed using reference TRBV18 and TRBJ2-1, is NAGVMQNPRHLVRRRGQEARLRCSPMKGHSHVYWYRQLPEEGLKFMVYLQKENIIDESGMPKERFSAEFPKEGPSILRIQQVVRGDSAAYFCASSPKLNEQFFGPGTRLTVL.